The TCR beta chain under discussion was sequenced for a study of CD8+ T cells in alopecia areata. Overall study: Treated patients were dosed with oral tofacitinib, taking 5 to 10 mg twice daily.

As for treatment: oral pan-JAK inhibitor, 5-10 mg twice daily. Following RNA extraction, reverse transcription yielded cDNA that acted as the sequencing template. Assay: immunoSEQ multiplex PCR; the TCRdb copy retains only in-frame clones and omits some. The table includes some 100,000 clones, about three fifths detected once. Study findings and constraints: Since there was just one nonresponder, nobody can yet say how baseline CD8+ expansion ties to response. Between patients, shared TCR sequences were less clear than in mice. This was possibly due in part to HLA diversity in the patient population. Resident alphabeta T cells of normal skin are also sequenced in scalp samples.

Details on this clone: Its antigen is undetermined.

The clonotype was recovered from a human donor with alopecia areata. Specimen: CD8+ T cells sorted from blood, collected between weeks 55 and 65, from a patient treated with tofacitinib.

The CDR3 nucleotides are TGTGCCAGCAGCTCTAGCGAGATTAGCACAGATACGCAGTATTTT. Amino acid sequence: CASSSSEISTDTQYF. The chain employs TRBV7-9 and TRBJ2-3, with D possibly being TRBD2 (6 bases). The germline CDR1 and CDR2 sequences are SEHNR and FQNEAQ (reference sequence). V shed 4 bases and J shed 0 bases, with 11 bases lying between them. The CDR3 is made up of 15 amino acids. Supplemented by reference TRBV7-9 and TRBJ2-3, the full variable domain reads DTGVSQNPRHKITKRGQNVTFRCDPISEHNRLYWYRQTLGQGPEFLTYFQNEAQLEKSRLLSDRFSAERPKGSFSTLEIQRTEQGDSAMYLCASSSSEISTDTQYFGPGTRLTVL.